These 8 T cell receptor beta chains were all obtained from the same sample, sequenced in a study of PD-1 blockade in classical Hodgkin lymphoma. Relapses following autologous stem cell transplantation were seen in all patients, with brentuximab vedotin exposure varying. Measured with immunoSEQ multiplex PCR; TCRdb has only the in-frame clones, and not every one. The profile shows approximately 25,000 clones, more than 65% of them singletons. Here the sequenced sample was peripheral blood mononuclear cells (PBMCs), taken at baseline. The source is a human donor with classical Hodgkin lymphoma.

The V and J genes are TRBV6-5 and TRBJ1-1; D is ambiguous. The CDR3 spans 15 residues. Germline V CDR1 and CDR2: MNHEY, SVGAGI. Trimming took 0 bases from V and 1 from J, leaving 9 bases between them. For the CDR3, the DNA is TGTGCCAGCAGTTACTCCAGGCTGGGGAACACTGAAGCTTTCTTT. It yields the protein CASSYSRLGNTEAFF.

The V call is TRBV2, the J call TRBJ1-2, with 7 bases lining up with TRBD1. Germline V gene data show CDR1 as SNHLY and CDR2 as FYNNEI. V lost 0 bases and J lost 3; bases outside the gene matches: 10. This CDR3 has 17 amino acids. The CDR3 DNA reads TGTGCCAGCAGTGAAGCGCTTCAGGGGGGGAAGGACTATGGCTACACCTTC. Its protein product is CASSEALQGGKDYGYTF.

This clone was recorded once. The chain joins TRBV10-1 to TRBJ2-7, with D unclear. V was pared by 3 bases and J by 4 bases, with 4 bases between. The CDR3 sequence is 11 residues long. Germline CDR1 WNHNN, CDR2 SYGVQD (reference sequence). CDR3 sequence reads: CASSDGYEQYF. DNA of the CDR3: TGCGCCAGCAGTGACGGTTACGAGCAGTACTTC.

The chain employs TRBV7-6 and TRBJ2-7; TRBD2 agrees at 7 bases. The CDR3 has 14 amino acids. Germline-derived CDR1 and CDR2 are SGHVS and FNYEAQ. J was trimmed by 4 bases and V by 5 bases; bases with no gene match: 8. CDR3 bases: TGTGCCAGCAGCCAGAGGAGCGGGGCTTACGAGCAGTACTTC. Residues: CASSQRSGAYEQYF.

The J gene is TRBJ1-4, the V gene TRBV7-8; D perhaps matches TRBD1 (5 bases). V lost 4 bases and J 8 bases, leaving 14 bases between the germline ends. The CDR3 spans 14 residues. From germline, CDR1 is SGHVS and CDR2 FQNEAQ. The CDR3 bases are TGTGCCAGCAGCTCCCGGCCCGAGGGGGAAAAACTGTTTTTT. Translating gives CASSSRPEGEKLFF.

A word on this clone: A read error may account for a junction end that differs from germline. The chain couples TRBV7-7 to TRBJ2-2; weak D call: TRBD2 (5 bases). This CDR3 comprises 15 residues. Germline-derived CDR1 and CDR2 are SSHAT and FNYEAQ (reference sequence). The CDR3, as DNA: TGTGCTAGCAGCTTACCTAGGACTTCCACCGGGGAGCTGTTTTTT. Protein sequence: CASSLPRTSTGELFF.

The chain recombines TRBV5-1 with TRBJ2-2; tentatively, D is TRBD1 or TRBD2 (5 bases each). Trimming stripped 5 bases from V and 7 bases from J, with 21 bases between. Germline assignment: CDR1 SGHRS and CDR2 YFSETQ. The CDR3 loop spans 16 amino acids. The CDR3 protein is CASRWPGPGLGGELFF. The CDR3 nucleotides read TGCGCCAGCAGATGGCCGGGACCCGGACTCGGCGGGGAGCTGTTTTTT.

This clone was detected a few times. V is TRBV6-6 and J is TRBJ2-7; no reliable D call. The CDR3 consists of 13 residues. V shed 4 bases and J shed 6 bases, with 13 bases lying between them. Germline V lookup: CDR1 MNHNY, CDR2 SVGAGI (reference sequence). The CDR3 protein is CASSLQQQVEQYF. CDR3 sequence (DNA): TGTGCCAGCAGTTTGCAACAGCAGGTCGAGCAGTACTTC.